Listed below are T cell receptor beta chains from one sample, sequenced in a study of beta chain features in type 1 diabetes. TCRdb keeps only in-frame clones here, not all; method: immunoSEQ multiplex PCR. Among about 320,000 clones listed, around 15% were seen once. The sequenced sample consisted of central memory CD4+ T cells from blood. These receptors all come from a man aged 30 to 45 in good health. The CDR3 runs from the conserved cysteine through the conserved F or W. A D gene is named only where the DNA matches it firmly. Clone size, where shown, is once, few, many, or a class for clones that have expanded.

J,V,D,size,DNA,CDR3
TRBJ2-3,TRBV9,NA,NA,TGTGCCAGCAGCTTACAGGGACACACAGATACGCAGTATTTT,CASSLQGHTDTQYF
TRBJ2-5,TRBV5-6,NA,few,TGTGCCAGCAGCTTGATCAGGGGCCGGGGGGAGACCCAGTACTTC,CASSLIRGRGETQYF
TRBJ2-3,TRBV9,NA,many,TGTGCCAGCAGGAAGGGTCCGAGCACAGATACGCAGTATTTT,CASRKGPSTDTQYF
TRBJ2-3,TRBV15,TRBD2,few,TGTGCCACCAGCGACATGACTAGCGGGATTCTAGATACGCAGTATTTT,CATSDMTSGILDTQYF
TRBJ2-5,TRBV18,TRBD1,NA,TGTGCCAGCTCACCCGACAGACAGGGGACCCAGTACTTC,CASSPDRQGTQYF
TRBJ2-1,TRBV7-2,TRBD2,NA,TGTGCCAGCAGCTCGACTAGCGCTAATGAGCAGTTCTTC,CASSSTSANEQFF
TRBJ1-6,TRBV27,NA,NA,TGTGCCAGCAGTCCCCGGGGCTCATATAATTCACCCCTCCACTTT,CASSPRGSYNSPLHF
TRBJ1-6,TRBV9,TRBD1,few,TGTGCCAGCAGCCAATGGGGGACAGATAATTCACCCCTCCACTTT,CASSQWGTDNSPLHF
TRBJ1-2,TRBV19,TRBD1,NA,TGTGCCAGTAGTCGGGGACAGATTTTAAACTATGGCTACACCTTC,CASSRGQILNYGYTF
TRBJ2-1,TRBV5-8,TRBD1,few,TGTGCCAGCAGCTACAGGGGGCGAAAGAACAATGAGCAGTTCTTC,CASSYRGRKNNEQFF
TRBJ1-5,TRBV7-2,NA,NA,TGTGCCAGCAGCCTTAATCCTAATAATCAGCCCCAGCATTTT,CASSLNPNNQPQHF
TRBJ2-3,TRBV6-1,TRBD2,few,TGTGCCAGCAGCCAGACCCGGGGGGACACAGATACGCAGTATTTT,CASSQTRGDTDTQYF
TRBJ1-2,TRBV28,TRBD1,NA,TGTGCCAGCTCGGGTGAGGGGGCAGGGGGCTACACCTTC,CASSGEGAGGYTF
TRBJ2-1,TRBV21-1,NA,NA,TGTGCCAGCAGCAAAAGGGTATGCTCCTACAATGAGCAGTTCTTC,CASSKRVCSYNEQFF
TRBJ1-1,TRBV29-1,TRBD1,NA,TGCAGCGCTCCGAATCGCGCAGGGGGCGAGGCTTTCTTT,CSAPNRAGGEAFF
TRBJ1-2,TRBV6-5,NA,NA,TGTGCCAGCAGTTACGTGGGTGGCAGATCTAACTATGGCTACACCTTC,CASSYVGGRSNYGYTF
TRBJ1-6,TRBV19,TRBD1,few,TGTGCCAGCAGGGACAGGGGGAAGAATTCACCCCTCCACTTT,CASRDRGKNSPLHF
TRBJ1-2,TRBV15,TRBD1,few,TGTGCCACCAGCAGAGACCCCGGGACAGGGAACTATGGCTACACCTTC,CATSRDPGTGNYGYTF
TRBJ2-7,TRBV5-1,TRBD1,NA,TGCGCCAGCAGCTTGGGGGACAGGGGGACCTACGAGCAGTACTTC,CASSLGDRGTYEQYF
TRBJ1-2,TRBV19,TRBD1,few,TGTGCCAGTAGCAGCGCAGGGGGCGGCTATGGCTACACCTTC,CASSSAGGGYGYTF
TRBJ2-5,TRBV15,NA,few,TGTGCCACCAGCAGAGACCCCATAGGGGGTTTTGGGGCAGAGACCCAGTACTTC,CATSRDPIGGFGAETQYF
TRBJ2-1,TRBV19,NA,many,TGTGCCAGTAGTCTAGACAGATCCTCCTACAATGAGCAGTTCTTC,CASSLDRSSYNEQFF
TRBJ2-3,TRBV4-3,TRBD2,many,TGCGCCAGCAGCCAAGAACCTAGCGGGAGCACAGATACGCAGTATTTT,CASSQEPSGSTDTQYF
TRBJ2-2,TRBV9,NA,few,TGTGCCAGCAGCGTAGCTCCCCCCGGGACAATAAACACCGGGGAGCTGTTTTTT,CASSVAPPGTINTGELFF
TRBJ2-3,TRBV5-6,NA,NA,TGTGCCAGCAGAATTAGGGTCGACCAGTGGACAGATACGCAGTATTTT,CASRIRVDQWTDTQYF
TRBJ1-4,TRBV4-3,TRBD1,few,TGCGCCAGCAGCCTCCGCACTACTCTAGGGGGCTATGGAGAAAAACTGTTTTTT,CASSLRTTLGGYGEKLFF
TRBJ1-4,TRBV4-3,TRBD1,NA,TGCGCCAGCAGCCCCCGGCGGGGAGGGGGCTCTAATGAAAAACTGTTTTTT,CASSPRRGGGSNEKLFF
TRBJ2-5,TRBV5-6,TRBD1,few,TGTGCCAGCAGCATCCGGGACAGTGTGACCCAGTACTTC,CASSIRDSVTQYF
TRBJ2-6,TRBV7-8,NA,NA,TGTGCCAGCAGCTTGAGGACAGCTGTAAACTCTGGGGCCAACGTCCTGACTTTC,CASSLRTAVNSGANVLTF
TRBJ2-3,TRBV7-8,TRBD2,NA,TGTGCCAGCAGCGTCGCGGGGGGGCGACATAGCACAGATACGCAGTATTTT,CASSVAGGRHSTDTQYF